These 31 T cell receptor beta chains share one sample of origin, sequenced in a study of T cells after yellow fever vaccination. TCRdb reanalysed the 5' RACE reads using MiXCR and keeps one entry per CDR3 protein. The table includes hundreds of thousands of distinct CDR3 sequences, around 13% detected once. This sample comprised CD4+ T cells sorted from PBMCs, obtained 15 days after the yellow fever booster vaccination. The receptor set was obtained from a man between 18 and 35 years old who received the YFV17D yellow fever vaccine.

This clonotype was counted a few times. The chain employs TRBV19 and TRBJ2-3; no clear D. Trimming shortened V by 3 bases and J by 4 bases, and 5 bases separated the two germline ends. The CDR3 length is 12 residues. The germline V gene has CDR1 LNHDA and CDR2 SQIVND (reference sequence). The CDR3 region is CASSIPPDTQYF. CDR3 DNA: TGTGCCAGTAGTATCCCCCCAGATACGCAGTATTTT.

V and J are TRBV6-2 or TRBV6-3 and TRBJ1-5; 9 bases are a match to TRBD1. Germline V gene data show CDR1 as MNHEY and CDR2 as SVGEGT. V lost 1 base to trimming and J lost 11 bases; unmatched junction nucleotides: 6. This CDR3 contains 14 residues. DNA of the CDR3: TGTGCCAGCAGTTACTTGGGACAGGGCAACACCCAGCATTTT. As protein: CASSYLGQGNTQHF.

This clonotype was seen a few times. The chain combines TRBV6-2 or TRBV6-3 with TRBJ2-4, with D perhaps TRBD1 or TRBD2 (5 bases each). The germline gives CDR1 MNHEY, CDR2 SVGEGT. Trimming removed 6 bases from V and 0 bases from J, with 18 bases in between. The CDR3 has 17 residues. CDR3 loop: CASSRPGTQGAKNIQYF. The CDR3 bases are TGTGCCAGCAGCCGCCCAGGGACGCAGGGAGCCAAAAACATTCAGTACTTC.

The chain has TRBV7-2 and TRBJ2-3; D possibly matches TRBD1 or TRBD2 (5 bases each). With 6 bases removed from V and 7 bases from J, the gap between germline ends came to 20 bases. Germline CDR1 reads SGHTA; CDR2 reads FQGNSA. The CDR3 is 15 amino acids. The CDR3 is CASRATGNGKNTQYF. The CDR3, as DNA: TGTGCCAGCAGAGCAACAGGCAACGGGAAGAATACGCAGTATTTT. The whole variable domain, filled in from reference TRBV7-2 and TRBJ2-3, reads GAGVSQSPSNKVTEKGKDVELRCDPISGHTALYWYRQSLGQGLEFLIYFQGNSAPDKSGLPSDRFSAERTGGSVSTLTIQRTQQEDSAVYLCASRATGNGKNTQYFGPGTRLTVL.

In this sample, this clonotype turned up a few times. V usage is TRBV4-1 and J usage is TRBJ2-2, with a tentative D call TRBD2 (7 bases). Germline CDR1 MGHRA, CDR2 YSYEKL. This CDR3 has 18 amino acids. Trimming left V 5 bases short and J 5 bases short, with 24 bases between. This CDR3 is CASSKHFMAGAGTGELFF. The CDR3 DNA reads TGCGCCAGCAGCAAACATTTTATGGCGGGGGCGGGAACCGGGGAGCTGTTTTTT.

This clonotype has just a few counts. The chain carries TRBV24-1 and TRBJ2-1; D possibly corresponds to TRBD1 (5 bases). Germline CDR1 reads KGHDR; CDR2 reads SFDVKD. The length of the CDR3 is 13 residues. Trimming pared 5 bases from V and 7 bases from J, leaving 11 bases between. CDR3 DNA: TGTGCCACCAGTGGTGCAGGGCGGAATGAGCAGTTCTTC. Its translation is CATSGAGRNEQFF.

This clonotype has more than one count but fewer than ten. The chain uses TRBV29-1 and TRBJ1-2, with D perhaps matching TRBD1 (5 bases). The CDR3 runs to 12 residues. With 3 bases removed from V and 5 bases from J, the gap between germline ends came to 10 bases. Germline CDR1 is SQVTM and CDR2 is ANQGSEA. The CDR3 sequence: CSVDRETYGYTF. CDR3 DNA: TGCAGCGTTGACAGGGAGACATATGGCTACACCTTC.

This clonotype was found a few times. This rearrangement joins TRBV7-2 to TRBJ2-1; maybe TRBD2 (7 bases). Germline CDR1 reads SGHTA; CDR2 reads FQGNSA. Trimming stripped 3 bases from V and 7 bases from J, with 22 bases between. The CDR3 has 17 residues. This CDR3 reads CASSFSGTPLVVNEQFF. In DNA form, the CDR3 reads TGTGCCAGCAGCTTCAGCGGGACACCGCTGGTGGTTAATGAGCAGTTCTTC.

The chain links TRBV19 to TRBJ2-7; TRBD1 matches at 8 bases. The CDR3 extends over 14 amino acids. With V trimmed by 6 bases and J by 3 bases, 7 bases remained unmatched. Germline lookup yields CDR1 LNHDA and CDR2 SQIVND (reference sequence). The CDR3 DNA sequence: TGTGCCAGTAGAAAGACAGGACAGGGCTACGAGCAGTACTTC. This sequence encodes CASRKTGQGYEQYF.

This clonotype was seen a few times. V gene TRBV6-5 combines with J gene TRBJ1-1, with D possibly being TRBD1 (5 bases). V lost 5 bases, J lost 3 bases, and 10 bases lay in between. The CDR3 is 13 amino acids. Germline V gene lookup returns CDR1 MNHEY and CDR2 SVGAGI. CDR3 nucleotides: TGTGCCAGCAGTCGCACCAGGGACACTGAAGCTTTCTTT. As protein: CASSRTRDTEAFF.

The rearrangement links TRBV7-2 to TRBJ1-5, with D possibly TRBD1 on 5 matching bases. Trimming removed 5 bases at V and 8 bases at J, with 13 bases between. CDR3 length: 13 residues. Germline CDR1 and CDR2: SGHTA and FQGNSA. CDR3 residues: CASSPVGGEPQHF. CDR3 sequence (DNA): TGTGCCAGCAGCCCGGTCGGAGGGGAGCCCCAGCATTTT.

This clonotype was detected a few times. The rearrangement joins TRBV29-1 to TRBJ1-1; TRBD1 matches 7 bases. Germline values: CDR1 SQVTM, CDR2 ANQGSEA. Trimming took 5 bases from V and 2 from J; bases not matched to a gene: 5. CDR3 length: 13 residues. The CDR3 DNA reads TGCAGCGTTAGAAGACAGGGAAACACTGAAGCTTTCTTT. It translates to CSVRRQGNTEAFF.

The CDR3 loop is CASSSLKRGFTDTQYF. The DNA for the CDR3 is TGTGCCAGCAGCTCCCTGAAGCGGGGTTTCACAGATACGCAGTATTTT. V usage is TRBV7-9 and J usage is TRBJ2-3, with TRBD2 matching over 7 bases. The CDR3 loop spans 16 amino acids. V lost 4 bases to trimming and J lost 2 bases; unmatched junction nucleotides: 9. CDR1 is SEHNR and CDR2 is FQNEAQ in the germline V gene (reference sequence).

This clonotype was recorded a few times. The V call is TRBV7-9, the J call TRBJ1-2; TRBD1 aligns across 8 bases. The V segment lost 5 bases and the J segment 7 bases; nucleotides outside the gene matches: 12. CDR1 is SEHNR and CDR2 is FQNEAQ in the germline V gene (reference sequence). This CDR3 spans 15 amino acids. The CDR3, as DNA: TGTGCCAGCAGCCAACTGACAGGGGAGAAGGGTGGCTACACCTTC. Translating gives CASSQLTGEKGGYTF.

This clonotype has only a few counts. The chain couples TRBV27 to TRBJ1-1; no firm D call. CDR3 length: 14 residues. V was shortened by 6 bases and J by 1 base, with 12 bases between the two germline ends. The germline V gene encodes CDR1 MNHEY and CDR2 SMNVEV (reference sequence). CDR3 DNA sequence: TGTGCCAGCAGCATCCTGAGAGAGAACACTGAAGCTTTCTTT. It specifies CASSILRENTEAFF.

This clonotype was found many times. The genes are TRBV5-1 and TRBJ1-2; D perhaps matches TRBD1 (6 bases). The CDR3 has 17 amino acids. V was clipped by 7 bases and J by 4 bases, with 26 bases between them. Germline CDR1 SGHRS, CDR2 YFSETQ. The CDR3 nucleotides are TGCGCCAGCGCCGAGAAACAACAGGGTCGGGTTGGCTATGGCTACACCTTC. Residues: CASAEKQQGRVGYGYTF. The whole variable domain, filled in from reference TRBV5-1 and TRBJ1-2, reads KAGVTQTPRYLIKTRGQQVTLSCSPISGHRSVSWYQQTPGQGLQFLFEYFSETQRNKGNFPGRFSGRQFSNSRSEMNVSTLELGDSALYLCASAEKQQGRVGYGYTFGSGTRLTVV.

Only a few counts were recorded for this clonotype. The gene calls are TRBV5-1 and TRBJ2-6; D is unclear. Per the germline V gene, CDR1 is SGHRS and CDR2 is YFSETQ. CDR3 length: 15 residues. Trimming took 1 base from V and 0 from J, leaving 5 bases between them. CDR3 sequence reads: CASSLLSSGANVLTF. For the CDR3, the DNA is TGCGCCAGCAGCTTGCTAAGCTCTGGGGCCAACGTCCTGACTTTC.

This chain joins TRBV20-1 and TRBJ2-3, with 8 positions matching TRBD2. The CDR3 runs 14 residues. The ends lost 6 bases at V and 1 base at J; junction bases unmatched: 6. Germline-derived CDR1 and CDR2 are DFQATT and SNEGSKA (reference sequence). This chain's CDR3 is CSARPSGRTDTQYF. CDR3 DNA sequence: TGCAGTGCCAGACCTAGCGGGCGCACAGATACGCAGTATTTT.

In this sample, this clonotype turned up many times. The V call is TRBV25-1, the J call TRBJ2-2, with 7 positions matching TRBD2. Trimming cost V 5 bases and J 3 bases; bases outside gene matches: 12. Germline-derived CDR1 and CDR2 are MGHDK and SYGVNS. This CDR3 is built from 17 residues. The CDR3 region has the DNA TGTGCCAGCAGTCACAAGAGGGCAGGGAGGGACACCGGGGAGCTGTTTTTT. Its translation is CASSHKRAGRDTGELFF.

The chain links TRBV12-3 or TRBV12-4 to TRBJ2-2; no clear D. There are 14 residues in the CDR3. Trimming took off 1 base at V and 1 base at J, with 4 bases between the two ends. CDR3 bases: TGTGCCAGCAGTTTAGTTAAGAACACCGGGGAGCTGTTTTTT. It specifies CASSLVKNTGELFF.

The gene calls are TRBV2 and TRBJ2-7; 9 bases are a match to TRBD2. Germline assignment: CDR1 SNHLY and CDR2 FYNNEI. The CDR3 runs to 16 residues. The ends lost 6 bases at V and 0 bases at J; junction bases unmatched: 9. The CDR3 reads CASSPWAGGRSYEQYF. The CDR3 nucleotides are TGTGCCAGCAGCCCCTGGGCGGGGGGGCGCTCCTACGAGCAGTACTTC.

This clonotype has at least ten counts. The chain links TRBV5-1 to TRBJ1-1; no definite D call. This CDR3 spans 13 amino acids. Trimming removed 1 base at V and 6 bases at J, with 10 bases between. From germline, CDR1 is SGHRS and CDR2 YFSETQ. CDR3: CASSLLSGSEAFF. CDR3 nucleotide sequence: TGCGCCAGCAGCTTGCTATCAGGCTCTGAAGCTTTCTTT.

In its sample, this clonotype was seen many times. One base away lies a much larger clone, so this may be a sequencing read error. This chain connects TRBV12-3 or TRBV12-4 to TRBJ1-1, with D possibly being TRBD1 (6 bases). The length of the CDR3 is 13 residues. Trimming shortened V by 5 bases and J by 1 base, and 8 bases separated the two germline ends. The CDR3 DNA reads as TGTGCCAGCAGTACGACAGGGAACACTGAAGCTTTCTTT. Its translation: CASSTTGNTEAFF.

The rearrangement links TRBV20-1 to TRBJ1-5; TRBD1 is a possible D gene (5 bases). The CDR3 has 11 residues. With 5 bases removed from V and 15 bases from J, the gap between germline ends came to 17 bases. Germline V gives CDR1 DFQATT, CDR2 SNEGSKA (reference sequence). The CDR3 is CSAGGEFRMHF. The CDR3 coding sequence is TGCAGTGCTGGAGGGGAATTTCGAATGCATTTT.

A few counts support this clonotype. The chain recombines TRBV30 with TRBJ2-5, with D unresolved. In germline, CDR1 is GTSNPN, CDR2 SVGIG (reference sequence). This CDR3 is 13 amino acids long. The V and J ends lost 5 bases and 5 bases respectively, with 15 bases between them. CDR3 amino acids: CAWGPKHRETQYF. DNA of the CDR3: TGTGCCTGGGGGCCAAAGCATAGGGAGACCCAGTACTTC.

This clonotype was detected only a few times. The rearrangement uses TRBV3-1 and TRBJ2-1; 10 nucleotides align to TRBD2. J gave up 6 bases and V 4 bases, and 12 bases lay outside the gene matches. The CDR3 consists of 17 residues. CDR1 is LGHDT and CDR2 is YNNKEL in the germline V gene (reference sequence). For the CDR3, the DNA is TGTGCCAGCAGCCGTCAGGTCACTAGCGGGAAGATCAATGAGCAGTTCTTC. Translating gives CASSRQVTSGKINEQFF.

This clonotype has only a few counts. The rearrangement joins TRBV7-9 to TRBJ2-3; no definite D call. The CDR3 loop spans 15 amino acids. Germline values: CDR1 SEHNR, CDR2 FQNEAQ (reference sequence). V lost 2 bases to trimming and J lost 0 bases, with 9 bases between them. As DNA, the CDR3 is TGTGCCAGCAGCTTACGCGCAACTAGCACAGATACGCAGTATTTT. This translates into CASSLRATSTDTQYF.

This clonotype was seen a few times. J is TRBJ2-7 and V is TRBV20-1; 8 nucleotides line up with TRBD2. Losses at the gene ends were 3 bases for V and 4 bases for J; bases not matched to a gene: 8. The length of the CDR3 is 14 residues. CDR1 and CDR2 (germline): DFQATT, SNEGSKA (reference sequence). CDR3: CSARAGGASYEQYF. CDR3 bases: TGCAGTGCTAGGGCCGGGGGGGCGTCATACGAGCAGTACTTC.

The chain carries TRBV10-3 and TRBJ2-3; TRBD2 matches 7 bases. This CDR3 has 14 amino acids. J gave up 4 bases and V 9 bases, and 10 bases lay outside the gene matches. The V gene's germline CDR1 is ENHRY and CDR2 SYGVKD. The CDR3 here is CAIALGEGPDTQYF. CDR3 bases: TGTGCCATAGCTTTGGGGGAGGGGCCAGATACGCAGTATTTT.

The chain recombines TRBV6-5 with TRBJ2-5; possibly TRBD1 or TRBD2 for D (7 bases each). V lost 5 bases, J lost 5 bases, and 18 bases lay in between. This CDR3 has 15 residues. Germline V CDR1 and CDR2: MNHEY, SVGAGI. Here the CDR3 DNA reads TGTGCCAGCAGTACCATGATGCAGGGGGGGGAGACCCAGTACTTC. Amino acids: CASSTMMQGGETQYF.

This chain joins TRBV3-1 and TRBJ2-3; 10 nucleotides line up with TRBD2. CDR1 is LGHDT and CDR2 is YNNKEL in the germline V gene (reference sequence). The CDR3 sequence is 13 residues long. Losses at the gene ends were 1 base for V and 13 bases for J; bases not matched to a gene: 5. In DNA, the CDR3 is TGTGCCAGCAGCCAAGTAGCGGGGGGCCGGGAGTATTTT. This sequence encodes CASSQVAGGREYF.